The 24 T cell receptor beta chains below come from one sample, sequenced in a study of blood T cell repertoires in COVID-19. Clones were read by immunoSEQ multiplex PCR, and TCRdb kept only the in-frame ones, dropping some. The sample yields 150,000 to 200,000 clones, about 88% seen once. Sequencing was done on a sample of peripheral blood. Source of these receptors: a man in his 70s with active or convalescent COVID-19.

The genes are TRBV7-2 and TRBJ1-1; weak D call: TRBD1 (5 bases). Germline-derived CDR1 and CDR2 are SGHTA and FQGNSA. This CDR3 contains 14 residues. V gave up 1 base and J gave up 3 bases, with 9 bases separating them. The DNA for the CDR3 is TGTGCCAGCAGCTTAGTAGGGGCACACACTGAAGCTTTCTTT. Protein sequence: CASSLVGAHTEAFF. Together with reference TRBV7-2 and TRBJ1-1, the CDR3 gives the full variable domain: GAGVSQSPSNKVTEKGKDVELRCDPISGHTALYWYRQSLGQGLEFLIYFQGNSAPDKSGLPSDRFSAERTGGSVSTLTIQRTQQEDSAVYLCASSLVGAHTEAFFGQGTRLTVV.

The rearrangement links TRBV14 to TRBJ1-5; D gene uncertain. The CDR3 spans 12 residues. In germline, CDR1 is SGHDN, CDR2 FVKESK. The V gene lost 0 bases and the J gene lost 10 bases, with 7 bases spanning the gap. The CDR3 spells CASSQETGPQHF. CDR3 nucleotides: TGTGCCAGCAGCCAAGAAACGGGTCCCCAGCATTTT.

The V and J genes are TRBV7-9 and TRBJ2-1, with TRBD2 as a possible D gene (6 bases). Germline V gene data show CDR1 as SEHNR and CDR2 as FQNEAQ (reference sequence). V was pared by 3 bases and J by 0 bases, with 12 bases between. The CDR3 is made up of 16 amino acids. The CDR3: CASSLRGRSSYNEQFF. The DNA of the CDR3 is TGTGCCAGCAGCTTGCGGGGCAGAAGCTCCTACAATGAGCAGTTCTTC.

The chain has TRBV18 and TRBJ1-1; 8 bases fit TRBD1. The trim removed 4 bases at V and 3 bases at J, leaving 10 bases unmatched. The CDR3 extends over 16 amino acids. Germline V lookup: CDR1 KGHSH, CDR2 LQKENI. CDR3 coding DNA: TGTGCCAGCTCACGGAATGACAGGGGAGTGGACACTGAAGCTTTCTTT. Translating gives CASSRNDRGVDTEAFF.

This rearrangement joins TRBV12-1 to TRBJ2-5; TRBD2, the D gene given by the table, was not confirmed from the DNA. TRBV12-1 is described as a pseudogene. This CDR3 region has 14 residues. CDR3 nucleotide sequence: TGTGCCAGCAGCTTTGCAGCGGGGCAAGAGACCCAGTACTTC. Translation: CASSFAAGQETQYF.

The genes are TRBV10-2 and TRBJ2-1, with 8 bases fitting TRBD2. Germline V gives CDR1 WSHSY, CDR2 SAAADI. The junction had 8 bases not matched to a gene; V was cut back by 6 bases and J by 4 bases. CDR3 length equals 15 residues. The CDR3 reads CASRMRGAGYNEQFF. The DNA for the CDR3 is TGCGCCAGCAGGATGCGGGGGGCCGGGTACAATGAGCAGTTCTTC.

This clone came up once. The chain joins TRBV15 to TRBJ2-6, with TRBD1 matching over 7 bases. Per the germline V gene, CDR1 is LNHNV and CDR2 is YYDKDF (reference sequence). Trimming took 9 bases from V and 0 from J; bases not matched to a gene: 8. The length of the CDR3 is 16 residues. CDR3 residues: CATRMGQPSGANVLTF. CDR3 coding DNA: TGTGCCACGAGAATGGGACAGCCCTCTGGGGCCAACGTCCTGACTTTC. The full variable domain, rest sourced from reference TRBV15 and TRBJ2-6, is DAMVIQNPRYQVTQFGKPVTLSCSQTLNHNVMYWYQQKSSQAPKLLFHYYDKDFNNEADTPDNFQSRRPNTSFCFLDIRSPGLGDTAMYLCATRMGQPSGANVLTFGAGSRLTVL.

This rearrangement joins TRBV6-5 to TRBJ1-1, with D possibly being TRBD1 (6 bases). Germline loops: CDR1 MNHEY, CDR2 SVGAGI. The V end lost 5 bases, the J end lost 0 bases, and 13 bases lay between the germline ends. This CDR3 has 15 residues. In DNA, the CDR3 is TGTGCCAGCAGTCTGGGGGGGCGGTTGAACACTGAAGCTTTCTTT. It translates to CASSLGGRLNTEAFF.

The genes are TRBV3-1 (or the pseudogene TRBV3-2) and TRBJ1-5; the match to TRBD1 covers 11 bases. Germline V lookup: CDR1 LGHDT, CDR2 YNNKEL (reference sequence). The CDR3 contains 16 residues. Trimming took 1 base from V and 4 from J; bases not matched to a gene: 3. Here the CDR3 DNA reads TGTGCCAGCAGCCAAGGGGGGACAGGGGGGAATCAGCCCCAGCATTTT. It is translated as CASSQGGTGGNQPQHF.

The rearrangement uses TRBV28 and TRBJ2-7; TRBD2 aligns across 10 bases. CDR1 and CDR2 from the germline V gene are MDHEN and SYDVKM. CDR3 length equals 17 residues. V shed 6 bases, J shed 3 bases, and the junction held 14 bases outside the gene matches. The CDR3 protein is CASSRPQLAGRNYEQYF. CDR3 coding DNA: TGTGCCAGCAGCCGACCGCAACTAGCGGGGAGAAACTACGAGCAGTACTTC.

Here the CDR3 reads CAISYSGSSYEQYF. The CDR3 DNA sequence: TGTGCCATCAGTTATAGCGGGAGCTCCTACGAGCAGTACTTC. The chain uses TRBV10-3 and TRBJ2-7; 9 bases fit TRBD2. There are 14 residues in the CDR3. The V gene end was trimmed by 5 bases and the J gene end by 0 bases; junction bases not matched to a gene: 2. Germline CDR1 reads ENHRY; CDR2 reads SYGVKD.

This sequence joins TRBV9 and TRBJ2-5; 11 bases are shared with TRBD2. The germline gives CDR1 SGDLS, CDR2 YYNGEE. The CDR3 covers 15 residues. The J segment lost 5 bases and the V segment lost 6 bases, leaving 9 bases of the junction unmatched. CDR3 DNA sequence: TGTGCCAGCACCCTAGCGGGAGGCCTCTTGGAGACCCAGTACTTC. It codes for CASTLAGGLLETQYF.

The chain recombines TRBV9 with TRBJ1-1, with D tentatively TRBD1 (6 bases). The CDR3 sequence is 13 residues long. Trimming took 4 bases from V and 1 from J, leaving 8 bases between them. CDR1 SGDLS and CDR2 YYNGEE come from the germline V gene. CDR3: CASSSQGNTEAFF. CDR3 coding DNA: TGTGCCAGCAGCTCACAGGGGAACACTGAAGCTTTCTTT.

This clone was picked up one time. The chain employs TRBV5-5 and TRBJ1-6; 10 nucleotides match TRBD1. The germline CDR1 and CDR2 sequences are SGHKS and YYEKEE (reference sequence). With V trimmed by 0 bases and J by 15 bases, 9 bases remained unmatched. This CDR3 spans 15 amino acids. CDR3 nucleotide sequence: TGTGCCAGCAGCTTGGCCCGGACAGGGGGTTTTAACCTCCACTTT. This sequence encodes CASSLARTGGFNLHF.

The V and J genes are TRBV28 and TRBJ1-2, with 10 bases aligning to TRBD1. J was trimmed by 5 bases and V by 5 bases; bases with no gene match: 8. Germline loops: CDR1 MDHEN, CDR2 SYDVKM. This CDR3 contains 15 residues. The CDR3 DNA reads as TGTGCCAGCAGTCCGACCAGGGACAGGGGTTATGGCTACACCTTC. Translating it yields CASSPTRDRGYGYTF.

The chain joins TRBV5-4 to TRBJ1-1; D call uncertain. V shed 4 bases and J shed 0 bases, with 19 bases lying between them. From germline, CDR1 is SGHNT and CDR2 YYREEE (reference sequence). This CDR3 region has 17 residues. Written as DNA, the CDR3 is TGTGCCAGCAGCCTCCCTGGTGGGCCAGAATTGAACACTGAAGCTTTCTTT. Amino acid sequence: CASSLPGGPELNTEAFF.

The chain joins TRBV30 to TRBJ2-1; 13 positions agree with TRBD2. Germline CDR1 GTSNPN, CDR2 SVGIG (reference sequence). Unmatched junction bases numbered 3, after V lost 4 bases and J lost 6 bases. This CDR3 is 14 amino acids long. The CDR3 is CAWTRTSGSNEQFF. CDR3 nucleotide sequence: TGTGCCTGGACCCGGACTAGCGGGAGCAATGAGCAGTTCTTC.

The V call is TRBV5-1, the J call TRBJ1-5, with D possibly matching TRBD1 (5 bases). Germline V gene data show CDR1 as SGHRS and CDR2 as YFSETQ. The CDR3 loop spans 16 amino acids. V dropped 0 bases and J dropped 1 base, with 11 bases sitting between them. The CDR3 spells CASSLDGGVSNQPQHF. The DNA for the CDR3 is TGCGCCAGCAGCTTGGATGGGGGGGTGAGCAATCAGCCCCAGCATTTT. The variable domain in full, completed from reference TRBV5-1 and TRBJ1-5, reads KAGVTQTPRYLIKTRGQQVTLSCSPISGHRSVSWYQQTPGQGLQFLFEYFSETQRNKGNFPGRFSGRQFSNSRSEMNVSTLELGDSALYLCASSLDGGVSNQPQHFGDGTRLSIL.

The chain carries TRBV5-1 and TRBJ1-2; 8 nucleotides line up with TRBD1. Germline CDR1 and CDR2: SGHRS and YFSETQ. The junction had 13 bases not matched to a gene; V was cut back by 4 bases and J by 8 bases. The CDR3 runs to 15 residues. The CDR3 sequence is CASSAMTGATKGYTF. The DNA of the CDR3 is TGCGCCAGCAGCGCAATGACAGGGGCCACGAAGGGCTACACCTTC.

The rearrangement links TRBV29-1 to TRBJ2-3; TRBD1 agrees at 8 bases. Trimming removed 6 bases from V and 1 base from J; junction bases left unmatched: 9. CDR1 SQVTM and CDR2 ANQGSEA come from the germline V gene. This CDR3 has 15 residues. Here the CDR3 DNA reads TGCAGCGTGAATGAGGACAGGGTGTGCACAGATACGCAGTATTTT. Translation: CSVNEDRVCTDTQYF.

In this sample, this clone turned up once. This sequence joins TRBV30 and TRBJ1-3; maybe TRBD1 (5 bases). The CDR3 loop spans 17 amino acids. Trimming removed 1 base at V and 0 bases at J, with 16 bases between. Germline values: CDR1 GTSNPN, CDR2 SVGIG (reference sequence). The CDR3 sequence: CAWSATGLLSSGNTIYF. The CDR3 DNA is TGTGCCTGGAGTGCAACAGGCCTTCTTAGCTCTGGAAACACCATATATTTT.

The CDR3 DNA is TGTGCCAGCTCACCTATACTTGATTCACCCCTCCACTTT. It specifies CASSPILDSPLHF. The rearrangement links TRBV18 to TRBJ1-6, with D hard to call. The germline gives CDR1 KGHSH, CDR2 LQKENI. V was clipped by 3 bases and J by 8 bases, with 8 bases between them. CDR3 length equals 13 residues.

The chain couples TRBV19 to TRBJ2-7; 10 bases match TRBD1. Germline lookup yields CDR1 LNHDA and CDR2 SQIVND (reference sequence). The CDR3 sequence is 14 residues long. Losses at the gene ends were 6 bases for V and 5 bases for J; bases not matched to a gene: 7. CDR3 coding DNA: TGTGCCAGTAGCCCAGGGACAGGGGTAGACGAGCAGTACTTC. Residues: CASSPGTGVDEQYF.

The chain has TRBV7-9 and TRBJ1-1, with TRBD1 matching 9 bases. The V segment lost 4 bases and the J segment 2 bases; nucleotides outside the gene matches: 2. The CDR3 length is 14 residues. The germline V gene has CDR1 SEHNR and CDR2 FQNEAQ (reference sequence). The CDR3 loop is CASSWGQGNTEAFF. The CDR3 bases are TGTGCCAGCAGCTGGGGACAGGGAAACACTGAAGCTTTCTTT. Full variable domain (remainder filled in from reference TRBV7-9 and TRBJ1-1): DTGVSQNPRHKITKRGQNVTFRCDPISEHNRLYWYRQTLGQGPEFLTYFQNEAQLEKSRLLSDRFSAERPKGSFSTLEIQRTEQGDSAMYLCASSWGQGNTEAFFGQGTRLTVV.